This TCR beta chain appears in the sequencing data of a study of T cell repertoires in cytomegalovirus infection (dated by TCRdb to about 2019). Looking at the study overall: The peptide stimulations were aimed at well-studied HLA-B-restricted epitopes as well as recently identified HLA-C-restricted CMV epitopes, whose presentation resists viral immunomodulation. Because public TCR beta signatures pointed to carriage of CMV infection together with the matching HLA type, the HLA type of each donor mattered for the analysis.

Summary of the overall study and its limitations: The ex vivo response was dominated by HLA-C-restricted CMV-specific TCR beta clonotypes, which also provided the single most frequent clonotype in two of eight donors. In both this cohort and an independent roughly 360-donor cohort, the cumulative frequency of public TCR beta family members distinguished carriers of CMV infection plus the relevant HLA type.

From the cysteine through the phenylalanine, the CDR3 covers 14 amino acids. Only CDR3 DNA remains: 42 bases, in frame from the first base. Trimming removed 7 bases from V and 6 bases from J; the gene matches leave 8 bases unexplained. For sequencing, an Illumina HiSeq 1500 was employed. TCRdb ran its own pipeline on the public reads, namely fastp trimming at Q25 and MiXCR clone calling, and kept in-frame beta chains. Rows are combined by CDR3 protein, so each entry shows the most common genes and DNA. Across this sample there are some 800,000 distinct CDR3 sequences, with around 29% seen only once. The top ten constitute roughly 13% of the sample. This specimen's treatment or condition label, per the study, means: in vitro stimulation with specific CMV peptide epitopes to enrich CMV-specific T cells. This clonotype showed up just a few times. No cognate antigen has been identified for it. The record has no base qualities; no much larger clone is one base away.

The sequence joins TRBV12-3 or TRBV12-4 to TRBJ2-1, with 8 junctional bases fitting TRBD2. The source was cultured CD8+ T cells from PBMCs, collected from culture after CMV antigen stimulation. The sequence derives from a human donor in good health (CMV status not recorded). Some clones in this sample may be carry-over from other donors' samples. The DNA is as follows: TGTGCCAGCAAGGAAGCGGGGGCACTCAATGAGCAGTTCTTC. This sequence encodes CASKEAGALNEQFF.